This T cell receptor (beta chain) was sequenced during a study of blood T cell repertoires in COVID-19. This CDR3 region has 14 residues. V lost 3 bases and J lost 2, with 10 bases in between. The germline V gene encodes CDR1 SEHNR and CDR2 FQNEAQ (reference sequence). Clones were read by immunoSEQ multiplex PCR, and TCRdb kept only the in-frame ones, dropping some. The sample gives around 250,000 clones, about 80% of which show up once; around 4.1% is in the top ten. The specimen was PBMCs or T cells enriched from blood (not recorded which). The chain is built from TRBV7-9 and TRBJ2-5; D perhaps matches TRBD2 (6 bases). This sequence was found in a man aged 25-40 years with acute COVID-19. The CDR3 bases are TGTGCCAGCAGCTTTCGGGAGTTTCAAGAGACCCAGTACTTC. Its protein product is CASSFREFQETQYF.